This T cell receptor beta chain was retrieved from a study of shared clonotypes between healthy human individuals. The data were produced by immunoSEQ multiplex PCR, yet TCRdb's version contains in-frame clones alone and is incomplete. The sample lists about 2,100,000 clones; about 93% were seen once. Naive CD8 cells lacked CD45RO and underwent positive selection for CCR7, leaving out terminally differentiated effector memory CD45RA+ cells. V lost 1 base, J lost 7 bases, and 8 bases stayed unmatched. This CDR3 region has 16 residues. The germline gives CDR1 MDHEN, CDR2 SYDVKM. The source of this sequence is a man aged 18-30 years in good health. Some clones in this sample may be carry-over from other donors' samples. This sequence joins TRBV28 and TRBJ1-4, with 8 bases that match TRBD1. Sequenced input: naive CD8+ T cells from PBMCs. The CDR3 loop is CASSLSRGPDGEKLFF. In DNA, the CDR3 is TGTGCCAGCAGTTTATCCAGGGGGCCCGACGGTGAAAAACTGTTTTTT.